This TCR beta chain was documented in a study of Graves' ophthalmopathy and Graves' hyperthyroidism. From germline, CDR1 is ENHRY and CDR2 SYGVKD. The CDR3 is made up of 14 amino acids. For repertoire sequencing, the TCR beta CDR3 regions were amplified from RNA transcripts. First-round RT-PCR used HTBI primers; second-round multiplex PCR followed. TCRdb re-called the multiplex PCR reads with MiXCR, one entry per CDR3 protein. There are about 740,000 distinct CDR3 sequences in the sample; roughly 41% occur only once, and 40% to 55% lies in the top ten. This clonotype was seen a few times. A read error may produce the germline difference seen at one junction end.

The chain recombines TRBV10-3 with TRBJ1-5; the D is unclear. This clonotype was sampled from an adult man with Graves' ophthalmopathy. Sequencing used peripheral blood. The CDR3 loop reads CASSSGDRVSPQHF. As DNA, the CDR3 is TGTGCCAGCAGTTCAGGAGATCGGGTTAGCCCCCAGCATTTT.